This T cell receptor (beta chain) was captured by sequencing in a study of beta chain features in type 1 diabetes (dated by TCRdb to the late 2010s). Describing the broader study: Mean age, gender distribution, total cell number and subset yield did not differ between patients and healthy donors. A total of over 95,000,000 sorted cells were examined across all samples, and RNA yield correlated strongly with the number of cells per subset. The study compared the TCRB repertoires of sorted circulating CD4+ T cell subsets in recently diagnosed type 1 diabetes patients with those in matched healthy donors. Regulatory and stem cell-like memory subsets were isolated from only 8 patients and about eight healthy donors, whereas naive and central memory subsets came from all 30 or so donors.

What the research found in general, with its limitations: At VDJ recombination sites, type 1 diabetes patients had fewer insertions and more deleted nucleotides, which implies abnormalities in thymic rearrangement. Because small numbers of individuals were included in the HLA sub-analyses, any influence of HLA type on TCRB rearrangement was left unresolved. Naive, central memory and regulatory TCRB repertoires appeared to be more similar among patients than among healthy donors. Because cDNA rather than genomic DNA was sequenced, highly expressing activated cells could have been over-represented, although no difference in activation and CD3 levels was found between groups. PCR might favor shorter templates, but patient and control samples were amplified and corrected together, so any skew would affect both groups equally. A moderate but significant shortening of TCRB CDR3 length was observed in type 1 diabetes patients in all four CD4+ subsets.

There are 14 amino acids in the CDR3, from cysteine to phenylalanine inclusive. Only the CDR3 DNA is retained, 42 bases long and in frame from the first base. CDR1 and CDR2 are read off the germline V gene as SGHDN and FVKESK. Relative to germline, V is 0 bases shorter and J is 9 bases shorter, with 9 bases between their ends. The High Capacity cDNA Reverse Transcription Kit was used to reverse transcribe all of the isolated RNA, meaning that expressed TCRB transcripts were what got sequenced. Deep immunoSEQ sequencing was applied to naive, central memory and regulatory T cell samples, giving an average of roughly 3.6 million total reads per sample. Sorted cells were lysed in RLT buffer, and RNA was extracted using DNase-treated RNeasy Micro or Mini kits according to cell number. To prevent cross-contamination, every cell subset was processed on its own, while patient and healthy donor samples were processed together. TCRB sequences were amplified from cDNA with the immunoSEQ multiplex PCR, producing 87-bp fragments spanning the CDR3 region. Amplicons were sequenced on the Illumina HiSeq platform. The source study handled its data this way. Synthetic template baselines were used to correct PCR bias computationally, reads within Hamming distance 2 were collapsed, and singletons that could not be merged were discarded. Reads were aligned against IMGT so that V, D and J genes, CDR3 length and insertions or deletions at six rearrangement sites could be assigned. Within each subset, clonotype counts were normalized to the number of sorted cells before true diversity and Gini coefficients were calculated with the tcR R package. The overlap coefficient, calculated on TCRB nucleotide sequences, was used to measure repertoire sharing. The table comes from immuneACCESS by way of TCRdb, which keeps in-frame sequences with V and J called. Part of the clones is missing from these tables; in studies checked, under half for an unresolved V gene and the rest for unknown reasons. V, J and clone size are taken as reported in that table, and D and trimming were inferred from the DNA itself. Across this sample there are about 140,000 clones, with about 12% seen only once. The ten biggest clones cover roughly 1.4% of the sample.

This clone was observed a few times. This receptor's antigen is unknown. No base-level quality is on record; no much larger clone is a single base apart. Each donor gave one peripheral blood draw, averaging approximately 0.12 L, which was collected into heparinised tubes. Naive, central memory, regulatory and stem cell-like memory CD4+ T cells were sorted on a BD FACSAria II using a panel including CD45RO, CCR7, CD25, CD127, CD95 and CD27. A purity above 98% was achieved for all sorted populations. PBMCs were isolated immediately by Lymphoprep density gradient centrifugation and stained directly without culture. So that batch effects would be minimized, each experiment stained and sorted samples in pairs, pairing one healthy donor with one patient.

Sample: central memory CD4+ T cells from blood. The TCR originated in a man aged 18 to 30 with type 1 diabetes. The chain joins TRBV14 to TRBJ1-6, with the identity of the D gene unclear. This receptor carries the CDR3 CASSQEFEGSPLHF. The DNA sequence is given as TGTGCCAGCAGCCAAGAATTTGAGGGTTCACCCCTCCACTTT.